This is a list of T cell receptor beta chains from one sample in a study of OX40 agonist ivuxolimab in advanced cancers. Some clones are missing from TCRdb's copy, which holds only in-frame ones; the method was immunoSEQ multiplex PCR. The top ten hold roughly 1.6% of the sample, which has some 66,000 clones, roughly 81% seen once. Specimen: CD4+ or CD8+ T cells sorted from blood, collected in a trial of the OX40 agonist ivuxolimab. Receptor source: an adult with an advanced solid tumor such as melanoma, head and neck, liver or kidney cancer. Both conserved end residues are part of each CDR3. The order of the fields is J gene, clone size, V gene, D gene, CDR3 DNA, CDR3 protein. D genes are given only for firm matches. A row's size may be missing; if present it is once, few, many or a size class.

TRBJ2-4 NA TRBV19 TRBD2 TGTGCCAGTAGTCTAGGACTAGCCAGAACGGCCAAAAACATTCAGTACTTC CASSLGLARTAKNIQYF
TRBJ2-2 NA TRBV25-1 NA TGTGCCACCCAGGGGAACACCGGGGAGCTGTTTTTT CATQGNTGELFF
TRBJ2-1 few TRBV5-4 NA TGTGCCAGCAGCTTGAGGGGATCCTACAATGAGCAGTTCTTC CASSLRGSYNEQFF
TRBJ1-5 NA TRBV25-1 NA TGTGCCAGCAGTGAATTGGCTAGCAATCAGCCCCAGCATTTT CASSELASNQPQHF
TRBJ1-5 NA TRBV30 NA TGTGCCTGGAGTCCCCTGGGCAATCAGCCCCAGCATTTT CAWSPLGNQPQHF
TRBJ1-6 NA TRBV19 TRBD1 TGTGCCAGTACCCGACAGGGGGTGGGTTCACCCCTCCACTTT CASTRQGVGSPLHF
TRBJ1-3 NA TRBV7-9 TRBD1 TGTGCCATCACGGAGGGGGCGTCGCCTGGAAACACCATATATTTT CAITEGASPGNTIYF
TRBJ2-2 NA TRBV4-2 NA TGTGCCAGCAGCCAAGAGGGGTGGCGGAACACCGGGGAGCTGTTTTTT CASSQEGWRNTGELFF
TRBJ2-5 NA TRBV10-3 TRBD1 TGTGCCATCAGCCTGGGACAGGGAGAGACCCAGTACTTC CAISLGQGETQYF
TRBJ2-1 NA TRBV27 NA TGTGCCAGCAGTTTAGGTTTAGGGCGGGAAAATACCGGTGAGCAGTTCTTC CASSLGLGRENTGEQFF
TRBJ1-2 NA TRBV5-1 NA TGCGCCAGCAGCTCACGCCGTGGGACACCACTCTACACCTTC CASSSRRGTPLYTF
TRBJ2-3 NA TRBV7-8 TRBD2 TGTGCCAGCAGCTGGGGACTAGCGGGGGGGAAGAGGGATACGCAGTATTTT CASSWGLAGGKRDTQYF
TRBJ1-2 NA TRBV5-6 NA TGTGCCAGCAGCTTGGTGGACGGTCTTCAAAGCTACACCTTC CASSLVDGLQSYTF
TRBJ2-7 few TRBV29-1 TRBD1 TGCAGCGCTAGACAGGGGGCGGGGTACGAGCAGTACTTC CSARQGAGYEQYF
TRBJ2-7 NA TRBV6-6 TRBD1 TGTGCCAGCAGTTACGATGGACAGGGGTTCGAGCAGTACTTC CASSYDGQGFEQYF
TRBJ2-5 few TRBV28 NA TGTGCCAGCAGCCGAGACCGCCAAGAGACCCAGTACTTC CASSRDRQETQYF
TRBJ1-1 many TRBV19 NA TGTGCCAGTAGTATTGGGTGGAAGAACACTGAAGCTTTCTTT CASSIGWKNTEAFF
TRBJ2-7 NA TRBV5-1 NA TGCGCCAGCAGCCTGGACTACGAGCAGTACTTC CASSLDYEQYF
TRBJ2-7 NA TRBV7-3 NA TGTGCCAGCAGCGCCTCGGGACAACTCTACGAGCAGTACTTC CASSASGQLYEQYF
TRBJ2-1 NA TRBV4-1 TRBD2 TGCGCCAGCAGCCAAGAGCCTGGACTAGCGTATGTGGGGGGCAATGAGCAGTTCTTC CASSQEPGLAYVGGNEQFF
TRBJ2-7 NA TRBV4-1 TRBD2 TGCGCCAGCAGCCAAAAATTTCGTGGGGGGGAAGCCTACGAGCAGTACTTC CASSQKFRGGEAYEQYF
TRBJ1-2 NA TRBV6-6 TRBD1 TGTGCCAGCAGGGCCGGACAGGGGAATGGCTACACCTTC CASRAGQGNGYTF
TRBJ2-5 NA TRBV7-9 NA TGTGCCAGCAGCTATAAAGAGACCCAGTACTTC CASSYKETQYF
TRBJ1-2 NA TRBV29-1 NA TGCAGCCTTACCCCGTGGGGCGCGGACTATGGCTACACCTTC CSLTPWGADYGYTF
TRBJ1-1 NA TRBV2 NA TGTGCCAGCTTTACAGAGCTGAACACTGAAGCTTTCTTT CASFTELNTEAFF